Below, 17 T cell receptor beta chains from the same sample are listed, as sequenced in a study of T-cell reconstitution after alpha-beta-depleted transplantation in children. TCRbeta library construction was performed incorporating unique molecular identifiers. Each CDR3 protein gets one entry after TCRdb re-called the PCR reads with MiXCR. The table lists 65,000 to 85,000 distinct CDR3 sequences, around 9.9% of them singletons. The material sequenced was PBMCs, taken before TCRalphabeta/CD19-depleted stem cell transplant. Source of these receptors: a boy aged 10-17 years with acute myeloid leukemia, due to receive a stem cell transplant.

This clonotype appeared many times. This chain connects TRBV6-5 to TRBJ2-5; 13 bases align to TRBD2. The junction had 3 bases not matched to a gene; V was cut back by 5 bases and J by 3 bases. Germline V lookup: CDR1 MNHEY, CDR2 SVGAGI. The CDR3 contains 15 residues. CDR3 in DNA: TGTGCCAGCAGTCGGGGACTAGCGGGGAAAGAGACCCAGTACTTC. It encodes CASSRGLAGKETQYF.

This clonotype was seen many times. The chain joins TRBV7-9 to TRBJ2-1; 11 bases align to TRBD1. The germline CDR1 and CDR2 sequences are SEHNR and FQNEAQ (reference sequence). Trimming at V came to 7 bases and at J to 7 bases, leaving 9 bases not matched to a gene. This CDR3 has 15 residues. CDR3: CASINPGQGVNEQFF. The CDR3 DNA reads TGTGCCAGCATCAACCCGGGACAGGGGGTTAATGAGCAGTTCTTC.

The CDR3 DNA sequence: TGTGCCAGTACCCCAAGGGGGGGAACCGGGGAGCTGTTTTTT. Protein sequence: CASTPRGGTGELFF. The chain joins TRBV19 to TRBJ2-2, with D perhaps matching TRBD2 (7 bases). The ends were cut back, 7 bases at V and 5 bases at J, with 14 bases in the middle. The CDR3 sequence is 14 residues long. Germline assignment: CDR1 LNHDA and CDR2 SQIVND (reference sequence).

This clonotype was counted many times. The chain couples TRBV5-6 to TRBJ2-3, with TRBD2 identical over 10 bases. This CDR3 contains 17 residues. Trimming cost V 3 bases and J 4 bases; bases outside gene matches: 11. Germline V gene sequence: CDR1 SGHDT, CDR2 YYEEEE. CDR3 DNA sequence: TGTGCCAGCAGCTGGACCCCCGGGACTAGCGCTGCAGATACGCAGTATTTT. This codes for CASSWTPGTSAADTQYF. The entire variable domain, with the rest obtained from reference TRBV5-6 and TRBJ2-3, is as follows: DAGVTQSPTHLIKTRGQQVTLRCSPKSGHDTVSWYQQALGQGPQFIFQYYEEEERQRGNFPDRFSGHQFPNYSSELNVNALLLGDSALYLCASSWTPGTSAADTQYFGPGTRLTVL.

With respect to this clonotype: This sequence may be a read error, since a much larger clone differs from it by one base. This chain joins TRBV7-6 and TRBJ1-2; D gene ambiguous. The V gene's germline CDR1 is SGHVS and CDR2 FNYEAQ. The CDR3 is made up of 18 amino acids. V lost 1 base and J lost 12, with 30 bases in between. Written as DNA, the CDR3 is TGTGCCAGCAGCTTAGTGGGCGGCCAGTTCACCCCTAAGGAGGGCCACACCTTC. Protein sequence: CASSLVGGQFTPKEGHTF.

To note about this clonotype: A much bigger clone sits one base away, suggesting this may be a read error. This sequence joins TRBV12-3 or TRBV12-4 and TRBJ2-1; 10 bases line up with TRBD1. V was clipped by 4 bases and J by 9 bases; unmatched bases: 15. The CDR3 runs 17 residues. The DNA for the CDR3 is TGTGCCAGCAGTTCCCGTGTCGGGACAGGGGAGTTGGGTGAGCAGTTCTTC. Translation: CASSSRVGTGELGEQFF.

This clonotype appeared many times. This chain's CDR3 is CASSVALRSDQPQHF. The CDR3 DNA follows: TGTGCCAGCAGCGTAGCTCTAAGGAGCGATCAGCCCCAGCATTTT. This sequence joins TRBV9 and TRBJ1-5; the D is unclear. Per the germline V gene, CDR1 is SGDLS and CDR2 is YYNGEE. The CDR3 is made up of 15 amino acids. V lost 0 bases, J lost 5 bases, and 12 bases lay in between.

This clonotype was picked up many times. The chain uses TRBV10-3 and TRBJ2-1, with 8 bases aligning to TRBD2. The CDR3 contains 15 residues. After removal of 3 bases from V and 5 bases from J, the junction contained 6 bases not matched to a gene. Germline assignment: CDR1 ENHRY and CDR2 SYGVKD. For the CDR3, the DNA is TGTGCCATCAGTGAAGCAGCGGGAGCTCACAATGAGCAGTTCTTC. It translates to CAISEAAGAHNEQFF.

This clonotype was detected ten times or more. The gene calls are TRBV7-2 and TRBJ2-5; 11 bases line up with TRBD2. The CDR3 runs to 16 residues. V shed 2 bases, J shed 4 bases, and the junction held 6 bases outside the gene matches. Germline V gene lookup returns CDR1 SGHTA and CDR2 FQGNSA. In DNA form, the CDR3 reads TGTGCCAGCAGCTTAAGGGTAGCGGGAGGGAGAGAGACCCAGTACTTC. Its translation: CASSLRVAGGRETQYF.

At least ten counts were recorded for this clonotype. J is TRBJ2-3 and V is TRBV5-8; TRBD2 agrees at 16 bases. This CDR3 contains 19 residues. The V and J ends lost 2 bases and 7 bases, in that order; junction bases with no gene match: 13. Germline values: CDR1 SGHTS, CDR2 YDEGEE. CDR3 region: CASSFGTSGGAHAPNTQYF. The CDR3 nucleotides are TGTGCCAGCAGCTTCGGGACTAGCGGGGGGGCCCACGCACCAAATACGCAGTATTTT.

This clonotype was recorded at least ten times. The rearrangement links TRBV29-1 to TRBJ2-7; 7 bases map to TRBD1. From germline, CDR1 is SQVTM and CDR2 ANQGSEA. The J segment lost 4 bases and the V segment lost 5 bases, leaving 14 bases of the junction unmatched. This CDR3 has 15 amino acids. CDR3 sequence reads: CSVMGATGANYEQYV. CDR3 in DNA: TGCAGCGTTATGGGGGCCACAGGGGCAAATTACGAGCAGTACGTC.

This clonotype showed up many times. In DNA form, the CDR3 reads TGTGCCATCGACTCTATCTCTGGAAACACCATATATTTT. Its protein product is CAIDSISGNTIYF. The chain is built from TRBV7-9 and TRBJ1-3, with unresolved D. The CDR3 runs to 13 residues. V gave up 10 bases and J gave up 0 bases, with 10 bases separating them. The germline CDR1 and CDR2 sequences are SEHNR and FQNEAQ (reference sequence).

This clonotype was detected ten times or more. This chain joins TRBV12-3 or TRBV12-4 and TRBJ2-5; D is possibly TRBD2 (6 bases). The CDR3 is made up of 15 amino acids. V lost 2 bases to trimming and J lost 5 bases, with 15 bases between them. Here the CDR3 DNA reads TGTGCCAGCAGTTTAAACGAGGCTAGCGTGGAGACCCAGTACTTC. Its protein product is CASSLNEASVETQYF.

This clonotype was recorded many times. This chain links TRBV12-3 or TRBV12-4 with TRBJ2-1; D might be TRBD2 (6 bases). V gave up 3 bases and J gave up 12 bases, with 15 bases separating them. There are 13 residues in the CDR3. The CDR3 sequence: CASSFRAGIAQFF. The CDR3 DNA is TGTGCCAGCAGTTTTCGGGCGGGGATCGCGCAGTTCTTC.

Many counts were recorded for this clonotype. The chain recombines TRBV11-2 with TRBJ2-1; D remains unclear. CDR1 is SGHAT, CDR2 FQNNGV, per germline. The CDR3 is 13 amino acids. V was cut by 6 bases and J by 0 bases, with 6 bases left in between. As DNA, the CDR3 is TGTGCCAGCAGATGGGGCTCCTACAATGAGCAGTTCTTC. Amino acids: CASRWGSYNEQFF.

This clonotype was observed many times. The V gene is TRBV20-1, the J gene TRBJ2-7, with 8 nucleotides matching TRBD2. Germline V CDR1 and CDR2: DFQATT, SNEGSKA (reference sequence). CDR3 length: 15 residues. V was clipped by 1 base and J by 4 bases; unmatched bases: 9. The CDR3 spells CSARAPSPSGYEQYF. CDR3 coding DNA: TGCAGTGCTAGAGCTCCCAGCCCTAGCGGGTACGAGCAGTACTTC.

This clonotype was found many times. The chain recombines TRBV3-1 with TRBJ2-1; 7 nucleotides align to TRBD2. CDR3 length: 14 residues. CDR1 is LGHDT, CDR2 YNNKEL, per germline (reference sequence). Germline trimming cut 5 bases from V and 6 bases from J; bases unmatched to any gene: 7. The CDR3 DNA sequence: TGTGCCAGCAGCATATCAGCGGGGCGCAATGAGCAGTTCTTC. Translation: CASSISAGRNEQFF.